Each of the 3 T cell receptor beta chains below was sequenced from the same sample in a study of T-cell memory formation after mild COVID-19. TCRdb analysed the 5' RACE reads with MiXCR anew, one entry per CDR3 protein. The sample yields about 200,000 distinct CDR3 sequences, approximately 20% seen once. The sequenced sample was PBMCs or a T cell subset sorted from them (not recorded which). These receptors came from an adult woman who had mild COVID-19 (a few samples of this study predate the infection). Cell type and time point are not known.

The chain couples TRBV20-1 to TRBJ1-6; no definite D call. This CDR3 has 15 amino acids. The V and J ends lost 0 bases and 6 bases respectively, with 12 bases between them. Germline CDR1 is DFQATT and CDR2 is SNEGSKA (reference sequence). The chain's CDR3 is CSARDSHSTNSPLHF. The CDR3 bases are TGCAGTGCTAGAGATTCCCACAGTACTAATTCACCCCTCCACTTT.

The V and J genes are TRBV3-1 and TRBJ2-2; 9 bases are shared with TRBD2. The CDR3 has 17 amino acids. Germline lookup yields CDR1 LGHDT and CDR2 YNNKEL (reference sequence). V was pared by 0 bases and J by 6 bases, with 8 bases of the junction left unmatched. CDR3 residues: CASSQDRSGGISGELFF. The CDR3 coding sequence is TGTGCCAGCAGCCAAGATCGAAGCGGGGGGATATCCGGGGAGCTGTTTTTT. Drawing the rest from reference TRBV3-1 and TRBJ2-2, the complete variable domain is DTAVSQTPKYLVTQMGNDKSIKCEQNLGHDTMYWYKQDSKKFLKIMFSYNNKELIINETVPNRFSPKSPDKAHLNLHINSLELGDSAVYFCASSQDRSGGISGELFFGEGSRLTVL.

The chain combines TRBV5-1 with TRBJ2-7; D is unclear. Germline CDR1 reads SGHRS; CDR2 reads YFSETQ. V was pared by 0 bases and J by 4 bases, with 14 bases between. The CDR3 has 15 residues. As DNA, the CDR3 is TGCGCCAGCAGCTTGGGGTATGGGCCCTTTTACGAGCAGTACTTC. Residues: CASSLGYGPFYEQYF.